This TCR beta chain comes out of a study of persistence of HIV-infected CD4 T cells. An overlapping HIV-1 Gag peptide pool stimulated these cells at about 0.94 ug/peptide/mL. Memory cells lacking CD40L and CD69 with high CD45RO were sorted. CD8-depleted PBMCs were stimulated about 19 hours with anti-CD28/CD49d costimulation, CD40-blocking antibody and enfuvirtide. The study's findings and limits: Bulk TCR data could not be restricted to HIV-1-infected CMV-responding cells. Compared with CD3/CD28-stimulated cells, CMV- and Gag-responding cells showed lower TCRbeta richness.

Sequencing used immunoSEQ version 4 in survey mode. Sequencing was performed with immunoSEQ multiplex PCR; in TCRdb, only in-frame clones are kept and a portion is missing. The sample holds roughly 32,000 clones, 65% to 90% seen once. A remark on this clone: What it binds is not known.

CDR1 and CDR2 from the germline V gene are MNHEY and SVGAGI. The CDR3 contains 15 residues. The J segment lost 7 bases and the V segment lost 6 bases, leaving 10 bases of the junction unmatched. Sequencing used CD4+ T cells sorted from PBMCs after roughly 17-hour stimulation, obtained from a patient who received antiretroviral therapy. This sequence originates from an adult woman with HIV who was CMV-seropositive. The rearrangement links TRBV6-5 to TRBJ1-2, with 11 bases aligning to TRBD1. CDR3 protein: CASRVGQGAFSGYTF. The DNA for the CDR3 is TGTGCCAGCAGAGTCGGACAGGGGGCATTTTCTGGCTACACCTTC.